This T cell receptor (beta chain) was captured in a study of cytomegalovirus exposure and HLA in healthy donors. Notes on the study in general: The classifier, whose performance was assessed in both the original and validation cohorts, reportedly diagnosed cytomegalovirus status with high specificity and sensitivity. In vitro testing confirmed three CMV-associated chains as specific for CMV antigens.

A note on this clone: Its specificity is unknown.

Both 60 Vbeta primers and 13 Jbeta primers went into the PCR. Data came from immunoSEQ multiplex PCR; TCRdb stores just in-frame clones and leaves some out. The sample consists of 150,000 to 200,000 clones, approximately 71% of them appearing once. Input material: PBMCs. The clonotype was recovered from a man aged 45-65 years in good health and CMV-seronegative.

CDR3 amino acids: CASSSTSGGSGELFF. The CDR3 DNA is TGTGCCAGCAGTTCTACTAGCGGGGGCTCCGGGGAGCTGTTTTTT. The chain employs TRBV7-2 and TRBJ2-2; TRBD2 aligns across 11 bases. CDR1 and CDR2 from the germline V gene are SGHTA and FQGNSA. This CDR3 is built from 15 residues. V was pared by 6 bases and J by 6 bases, with 6 bases of the junction left unmatched.